This TCR beta chain was found in a study of blood T cell repertoires in COVID-19. At the level of the study: Donors in the United States, Italy and Spain gave samples during acute or convalescent COVID-19.

Original processing methods: Using reference gene primer amplification, nucleated cell counts were estimated. TCRdb keeps only in-frame clones here, not all; method: immunoSEQ multiplex PCR. V, J and clone size derive from that table, while D and trimming were established from the DNA sequence. The sample holds some 89,000 clones, about 84% seen once. This clone was observed a few times. Looked up from germline, CDR1 is SGHTA and CDR2 is FQGNSA. CDR3 size: 12 residues. V shed 1 base and J 14 bases; nucleotides not matched to a gene: 4. The sequenced sample was peripheral blood. This receptor was taken from a man aged 55 to 70 with acute or convalescent COVID-19. V gene TRBV7-2 combines with J gene TRBJ2-4; 8 bases match TRBD1. CDR3 loop: CASSLVAGGKYF. As DNA, the CDR3 is TGTGCCAGCAGCTTAGTAGCAGGGGGCAAGTACTTC.